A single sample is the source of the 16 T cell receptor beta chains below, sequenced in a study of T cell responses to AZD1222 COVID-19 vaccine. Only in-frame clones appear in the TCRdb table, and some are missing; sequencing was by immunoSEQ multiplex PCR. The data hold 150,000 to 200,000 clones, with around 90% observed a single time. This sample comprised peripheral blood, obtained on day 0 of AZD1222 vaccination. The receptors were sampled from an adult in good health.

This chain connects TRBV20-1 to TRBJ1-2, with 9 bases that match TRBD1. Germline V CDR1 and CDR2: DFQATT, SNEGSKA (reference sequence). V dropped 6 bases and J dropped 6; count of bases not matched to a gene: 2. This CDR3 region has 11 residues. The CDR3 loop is CSAGTGNGYTF. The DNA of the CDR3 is TGCAGTGCGGGGACAGGGAATGGCTACACCTTC.

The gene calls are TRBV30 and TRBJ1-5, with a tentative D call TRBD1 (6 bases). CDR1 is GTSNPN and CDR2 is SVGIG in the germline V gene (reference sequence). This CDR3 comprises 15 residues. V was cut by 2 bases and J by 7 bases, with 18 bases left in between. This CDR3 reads CAWSLKGGGKQPQHF. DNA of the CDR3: TGTGCCTGGAGTCTGAAGGGGGGAGGGAAACAGCCCCAGCATTTT.

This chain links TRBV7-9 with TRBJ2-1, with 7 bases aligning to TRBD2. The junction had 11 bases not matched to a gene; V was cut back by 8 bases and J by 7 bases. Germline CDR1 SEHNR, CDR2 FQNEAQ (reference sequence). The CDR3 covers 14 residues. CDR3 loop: CASRGGSGMNEQFF. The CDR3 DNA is TGTGCCAGCCGGGGCGGGAGTGGCATGAATGAGCAGTTCTTC.

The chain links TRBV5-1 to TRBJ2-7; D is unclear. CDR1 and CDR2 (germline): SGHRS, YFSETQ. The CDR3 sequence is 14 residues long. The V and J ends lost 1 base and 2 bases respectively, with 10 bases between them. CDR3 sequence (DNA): TGCGCCAGCAGCTTGTCGCTAGAGGCCTACGAGCAGTACTTC. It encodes CASSLSLEAYEQYF.

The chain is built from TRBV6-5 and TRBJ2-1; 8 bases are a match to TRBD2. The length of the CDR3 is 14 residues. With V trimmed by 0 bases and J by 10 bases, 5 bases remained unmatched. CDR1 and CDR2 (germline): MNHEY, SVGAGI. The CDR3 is CASSYSLAGREQFF. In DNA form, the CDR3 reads TGTGCCAGCAGTTACTCCCTAGCGGGCAGGGAGCAGTTCTTC.

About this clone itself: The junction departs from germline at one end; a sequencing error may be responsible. This CDR3 reads CASSRTGYPSTF. The CDR3 DNA is TGTGCCAGCAGTCGTACAGGGTACCCATCGACGTTC. This chain links TRBV28 with TRBJ1-2; the D gene is possibly TRBD1 (6 bases). Looked up from germline, CDR1 is MDHEN and CDR2 is SYDVKM. This CDR3 is built from 12 residues.

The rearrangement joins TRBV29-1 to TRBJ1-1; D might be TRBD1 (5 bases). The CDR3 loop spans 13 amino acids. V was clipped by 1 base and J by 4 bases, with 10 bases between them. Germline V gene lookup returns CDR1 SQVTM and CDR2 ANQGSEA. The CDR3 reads CSVEVWGSTEAFF. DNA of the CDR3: TGCAGCGTTGAAGTGTGGGGGAGCACTGAAGCTTTCTTT.

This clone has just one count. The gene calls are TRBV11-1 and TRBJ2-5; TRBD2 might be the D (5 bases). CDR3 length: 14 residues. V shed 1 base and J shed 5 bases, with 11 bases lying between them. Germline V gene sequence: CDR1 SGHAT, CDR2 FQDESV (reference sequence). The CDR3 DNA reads TGTGCCAGCAGCTTAGTTCGGGAAAGCGAGACCCAGTACTTC. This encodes CASSLVRESETQYF. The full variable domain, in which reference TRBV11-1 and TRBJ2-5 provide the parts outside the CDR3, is EAEVAQSPRYKITEKSQAVAFWCDPISGHATLYWYRQILGQGPELLVQFQDESVVDDSQLPKDRFSAERLKGVDSTLKIQPAELGDSAMYLCASSLVRESETQYFGPGTRLLVL.

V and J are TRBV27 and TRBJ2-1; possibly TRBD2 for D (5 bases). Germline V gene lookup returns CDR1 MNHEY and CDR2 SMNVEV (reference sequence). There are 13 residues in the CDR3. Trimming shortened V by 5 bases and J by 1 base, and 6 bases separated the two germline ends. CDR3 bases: TGTGCCAGCAGTCCGGGATCCTACAATGAGCAGTTCTTC. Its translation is CASSPGSYNEQFF.

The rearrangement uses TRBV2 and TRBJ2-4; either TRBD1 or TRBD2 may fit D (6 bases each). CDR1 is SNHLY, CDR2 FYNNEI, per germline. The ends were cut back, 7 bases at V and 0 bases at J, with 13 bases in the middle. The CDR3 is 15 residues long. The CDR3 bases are TGTGCCAGCAAGGGGGAGGACTTAGCCAAAAACATTCAGTACTTC. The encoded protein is CASKGEDLAKNIQYF.

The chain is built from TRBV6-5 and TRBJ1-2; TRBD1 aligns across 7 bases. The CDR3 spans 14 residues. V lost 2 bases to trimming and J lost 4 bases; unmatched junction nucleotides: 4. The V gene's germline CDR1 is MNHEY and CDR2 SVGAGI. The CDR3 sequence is CASSYDRAAYGYTF. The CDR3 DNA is TGTGCCAGCAGTTACGACAGGGCCGCCTATGGCTACACCTTC.

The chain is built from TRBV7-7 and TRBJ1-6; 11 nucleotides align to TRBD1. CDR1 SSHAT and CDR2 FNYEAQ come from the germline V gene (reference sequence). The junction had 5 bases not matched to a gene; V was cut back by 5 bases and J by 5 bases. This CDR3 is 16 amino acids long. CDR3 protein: CASSLPDRGHNSPLHF. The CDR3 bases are TGTGCCAGCAGCCTCCCGGACAGGGGGCATAATTCACCCCTCCACTTT.

Here the CDR3 reads CASRTGLGGYTF. The CDR3 coding sequence is TGTGCCAGCAGGACAGGGTTGGGCGGCTACACCTTC. The V and J genes are TRBV3-1 (or the pseudogene TRBV3-2) and TRBJ1-2, with TRBD1 matching over 7 bases. The J segment lost 8 bases and the V segment lost 6 bases, leaving 6 bases of the junction unmatched. Germline CDR1 reads LGHDT; CDR2 reads YNNKEL (reference sequence). The CDR3 has 12 residues.

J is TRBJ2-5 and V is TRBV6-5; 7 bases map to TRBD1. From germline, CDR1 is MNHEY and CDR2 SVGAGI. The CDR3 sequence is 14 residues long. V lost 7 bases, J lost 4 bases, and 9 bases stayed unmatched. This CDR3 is CASNRQGEGETQYF. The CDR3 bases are TGTGCCAGCAACCGACAGGGAGAGGGAGAGACCCAGTACTTC.

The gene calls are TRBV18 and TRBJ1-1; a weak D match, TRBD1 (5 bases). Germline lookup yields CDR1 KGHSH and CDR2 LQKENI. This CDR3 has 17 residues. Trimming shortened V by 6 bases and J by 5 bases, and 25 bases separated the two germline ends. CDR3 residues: CASSPSGTQALSTEAFF. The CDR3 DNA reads TGTGCCAGCTCCCCCTCCGGGACCCAGGCCTTGAGTACTGAAGCTTTCTTT.

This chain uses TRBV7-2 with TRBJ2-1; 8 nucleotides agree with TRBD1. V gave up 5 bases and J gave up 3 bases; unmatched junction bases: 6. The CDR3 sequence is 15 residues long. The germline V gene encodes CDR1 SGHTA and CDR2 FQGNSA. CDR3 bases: TGTGCCAGCAGCCGCCAGGGGGCTCGCTACAATGAGCAGTTCTTC. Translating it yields CASSRQGARYNEQFF.